This T cell receptor beta chain was sequenced during a study of human T cells and chemical hapten exposure. Study conclusions and caveats: More PT1 expanded TCRs went with higher patch test scores.

The time point denotes: patch test 1, 2 weeks after DPC sensitization. Treatment reported: therapeutic diphenylcyclopropenone sensitization with weekly scalp DPC. The authors extracted total RNA from unfractionated whole blood. Deletions cut 0 bases from V and 3 bases from J, with 8 bases between. The CDR3 is 14 residues long. Germline assignment: CDR1 MNHNY and CDR2 SVGAGI (reference sequence). TCRdb reprocessed the RACE reads via MiXCR and lists one record per CDR3 protein. This sample has some 83,000 distinct CDR3 sequences, with about 11% found just once. This clonotype was observed at least ten times. Its antigen is undetermined.

This chain uses TRBV6-6 with TRBJ1-1; D call uncertain. This receptor was obtained from a woman aged 45-65 years with alopecia areata. Some clones in this sample may be carry-over from other donors' samples. The starting material was whole blood, obtained in connection with sensitization to the hapten diphenylcyclopropenone (DPC). The DNA of the CDR3 is TGTGCCAGCAGTTACTCCGGATGGGACACTGAAGCTTTCTTT. Its protein is CASSYSGWDTEAFF.